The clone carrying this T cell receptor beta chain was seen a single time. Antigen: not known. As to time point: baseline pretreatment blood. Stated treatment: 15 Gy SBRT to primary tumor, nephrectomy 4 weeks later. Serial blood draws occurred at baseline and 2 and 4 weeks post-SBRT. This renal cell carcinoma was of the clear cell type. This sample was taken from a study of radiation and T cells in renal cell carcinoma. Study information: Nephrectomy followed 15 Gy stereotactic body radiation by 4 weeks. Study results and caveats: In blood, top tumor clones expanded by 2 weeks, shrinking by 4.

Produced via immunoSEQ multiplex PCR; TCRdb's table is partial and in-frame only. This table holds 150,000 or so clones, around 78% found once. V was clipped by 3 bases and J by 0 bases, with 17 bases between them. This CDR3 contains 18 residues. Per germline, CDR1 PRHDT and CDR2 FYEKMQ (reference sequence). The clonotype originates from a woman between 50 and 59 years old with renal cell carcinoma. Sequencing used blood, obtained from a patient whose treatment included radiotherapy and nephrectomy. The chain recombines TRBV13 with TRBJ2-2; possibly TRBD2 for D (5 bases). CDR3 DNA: TGTGCCAGCAGCTTTCGGGTAGCGCGGAGACCGAACACCGGGGAGCTGTTTTTT. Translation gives CASSFRVARRPNTGELFF.